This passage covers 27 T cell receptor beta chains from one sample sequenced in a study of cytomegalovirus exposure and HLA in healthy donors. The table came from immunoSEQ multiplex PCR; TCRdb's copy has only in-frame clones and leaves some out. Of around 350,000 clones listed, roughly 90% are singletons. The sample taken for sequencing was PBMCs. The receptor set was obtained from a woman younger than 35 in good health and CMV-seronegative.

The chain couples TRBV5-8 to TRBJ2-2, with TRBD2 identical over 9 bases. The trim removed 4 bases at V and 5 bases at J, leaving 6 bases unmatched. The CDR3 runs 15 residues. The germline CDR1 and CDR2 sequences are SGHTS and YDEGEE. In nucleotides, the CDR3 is TGTGCCAGCAGCGCCGGGACTAGCAATACCGGGGAGCTGTTTTTT. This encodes CASSAGTSNTGELFF.

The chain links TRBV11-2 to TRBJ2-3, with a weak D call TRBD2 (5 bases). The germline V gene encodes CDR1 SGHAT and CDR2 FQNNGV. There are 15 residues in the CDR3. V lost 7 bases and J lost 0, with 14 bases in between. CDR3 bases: TGTGCCAGCATCTCGCTCGCGGGTAGCACAGATACGCAGTATTTT. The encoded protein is CASISLAGSTDTQYF.

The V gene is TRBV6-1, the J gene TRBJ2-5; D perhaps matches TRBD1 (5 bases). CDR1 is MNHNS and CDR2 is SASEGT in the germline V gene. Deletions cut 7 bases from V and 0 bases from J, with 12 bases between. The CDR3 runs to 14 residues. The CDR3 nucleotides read TGTGCCAGCACCTGGGGCGGAAACCAAGAGACCCAGTACTTC. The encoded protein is CASTWGGNQETQYF.

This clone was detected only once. The CDR3 region has the DNA TGCAGCGTTGTGGGACTCTTGACTAGCGGGAACTTCAATGAGCAGTTCTTC. Its translation is CSVVGLLTSGNFNEQFF. The chain joins TRBV29-1 to TRBJ2-1, with 11 bases aligning to TRBD2. The CDR3 spans 17 residues. The junction had 14 bases not matched to a gene; V was cut back by 4 bases and J by 6 bases. Germline V lookup: CDR1 SQVTM, CDR2 ANQGSEA.

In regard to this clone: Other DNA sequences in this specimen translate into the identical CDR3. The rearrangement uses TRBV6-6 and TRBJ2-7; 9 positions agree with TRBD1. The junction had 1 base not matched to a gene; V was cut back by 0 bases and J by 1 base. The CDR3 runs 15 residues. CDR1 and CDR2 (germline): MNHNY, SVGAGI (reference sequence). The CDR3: CASSYSGQGSYEQYF. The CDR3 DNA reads TGTGCCAGCAGTTACTCCGGACAGGGGTCCTACGAGCAGTACTTC.

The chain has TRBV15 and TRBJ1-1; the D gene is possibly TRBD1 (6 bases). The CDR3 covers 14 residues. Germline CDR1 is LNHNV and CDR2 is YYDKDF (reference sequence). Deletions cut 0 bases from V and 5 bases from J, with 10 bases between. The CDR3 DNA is TGTGCCACCAGCAGAGATCCCCAGGGGACTGAAGCTTTCTTT. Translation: CATSRDPQGTEAFF.

CDR3 protein: CASSLVTGDGYTF. DNA for the CDR3: TGTGCCAGCAGCTTGGTCACAGGGGACGGCTACACCTTC. The chain combines TRBV5-6 with TRBJ1-2; 7 positions match TRBD1. V gave up 0 bases and J gave up 8 bases; unmatched junction bases: 4. Germline V gene lookup returns CDR1 SGHDT and CDR2 YYEEEE. This CDR3 spans 13 amino acids.

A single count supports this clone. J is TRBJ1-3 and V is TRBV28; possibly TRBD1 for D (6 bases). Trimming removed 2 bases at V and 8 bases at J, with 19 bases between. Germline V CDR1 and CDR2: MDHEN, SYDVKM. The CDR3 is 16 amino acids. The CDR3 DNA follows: TGTGCCAGCAGTTTAGGGGGCCTTCCAGGTAGAGACACCATATATTTT. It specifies CASSLGGLPGRDTIYF.

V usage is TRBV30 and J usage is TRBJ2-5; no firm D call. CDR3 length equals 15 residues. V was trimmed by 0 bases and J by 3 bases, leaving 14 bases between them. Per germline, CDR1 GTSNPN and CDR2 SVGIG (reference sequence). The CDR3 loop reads CAWSVGGRGKETQYF. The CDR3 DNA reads TGTGCCTGGAGTGTCGGCGGTCGCGGAAAAGAGACCCAGTACTTC.

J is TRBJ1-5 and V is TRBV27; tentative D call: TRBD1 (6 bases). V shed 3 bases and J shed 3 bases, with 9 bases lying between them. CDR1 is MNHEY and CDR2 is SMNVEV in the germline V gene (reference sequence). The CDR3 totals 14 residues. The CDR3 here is CASSFTGSNQPQHF. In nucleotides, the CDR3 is TGTGCCAGCAGTTTTACAGGGTCCAATCAGCCCCAGCATTTT.

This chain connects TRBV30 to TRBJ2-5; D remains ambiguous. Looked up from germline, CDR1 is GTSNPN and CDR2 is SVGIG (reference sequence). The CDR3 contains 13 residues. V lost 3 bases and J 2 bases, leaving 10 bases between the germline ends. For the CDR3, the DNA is TGTGCCTGGAGCGCTAACTTACAAGAGACCCAGTACTTC. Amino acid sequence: CAWSANLQETQYF.

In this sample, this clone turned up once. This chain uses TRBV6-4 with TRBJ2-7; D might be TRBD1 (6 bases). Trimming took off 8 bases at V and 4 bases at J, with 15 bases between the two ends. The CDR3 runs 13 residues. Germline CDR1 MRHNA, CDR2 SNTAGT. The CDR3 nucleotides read TGTGCCAGCTTTAGGGACACCAATTACGAGCAGTACTTC. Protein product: CASFRDTNYEQYF.

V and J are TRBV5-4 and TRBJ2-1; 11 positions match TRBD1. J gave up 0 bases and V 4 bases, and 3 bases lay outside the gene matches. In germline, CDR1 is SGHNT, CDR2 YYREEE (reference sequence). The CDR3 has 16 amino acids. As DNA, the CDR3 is TGTGCCAGCAGCAGGGACAGGGGGAGCTCCTACAATGAGCAGTTCTTC. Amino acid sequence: CASSRDRGSSYNEQFF.

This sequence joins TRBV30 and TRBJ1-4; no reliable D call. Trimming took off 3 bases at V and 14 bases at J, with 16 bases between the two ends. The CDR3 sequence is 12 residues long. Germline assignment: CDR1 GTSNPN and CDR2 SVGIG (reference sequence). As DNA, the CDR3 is TGTGCCTGGAGCGAGGGTCCCACGGGGCTGTTTTTT. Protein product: CAWSEGPTGLFF.

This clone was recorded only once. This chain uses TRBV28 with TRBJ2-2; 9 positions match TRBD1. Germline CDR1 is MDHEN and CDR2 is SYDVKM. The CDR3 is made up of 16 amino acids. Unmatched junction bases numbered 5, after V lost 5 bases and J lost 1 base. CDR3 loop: CASSPPGQGNTGELFF. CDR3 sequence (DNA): TGTGCCAGCAGTCCGCCGGGACAGGGGAACACCGGGGAGCTGTTTTTT.

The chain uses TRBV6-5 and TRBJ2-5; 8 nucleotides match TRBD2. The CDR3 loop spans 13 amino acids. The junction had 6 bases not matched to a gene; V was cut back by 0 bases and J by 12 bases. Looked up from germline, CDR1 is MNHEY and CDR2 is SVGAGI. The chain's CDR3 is CASSYSGGGGEYF. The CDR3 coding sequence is TGTGCCAGCAGTTACTCCGGGGGGGGCGGAGAGTACTTC.

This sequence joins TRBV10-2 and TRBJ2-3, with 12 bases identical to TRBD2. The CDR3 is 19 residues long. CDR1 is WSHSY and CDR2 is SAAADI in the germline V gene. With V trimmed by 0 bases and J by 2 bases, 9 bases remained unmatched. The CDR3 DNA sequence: TGCGCCAGCAGTGAGTCTCGGCTAGCGGGGGGGCAGGACACAGATACGCAGTATTTT. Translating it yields CASSESRLAGGQDTDTQYF.

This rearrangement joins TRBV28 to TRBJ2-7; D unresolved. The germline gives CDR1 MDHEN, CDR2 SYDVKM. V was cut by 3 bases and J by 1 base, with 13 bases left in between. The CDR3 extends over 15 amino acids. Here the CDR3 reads CASSLLPGLSYEQYF. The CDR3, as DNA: TGTGCCAGCAGTTTGCTCCCAGGTCTGTCCTACGAGCAGTACTTC.

The CDR3 DNA reads TGTGCCAGCTCACCCCGCGGGGGACTACCGGACAATGAGCAGTTCTTC. Encoded protein: CASSPRGGLPDNEQFF. The chain carries TRBV18 and TRBJ2-1; 7 bases agree with TRBD2. The CDR3 has 16 amino acids. V trimming: 3 bases; J trimming: 5 bases; junction bases outside the gene matches: 10. Germline V gene lookup returns CDR1 KGHSH and CDR2 LQKENI.

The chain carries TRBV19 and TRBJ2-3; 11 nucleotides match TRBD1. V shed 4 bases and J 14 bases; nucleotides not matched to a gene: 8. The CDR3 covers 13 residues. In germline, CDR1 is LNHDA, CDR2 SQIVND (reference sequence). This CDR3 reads CASSTRSGTGGYF. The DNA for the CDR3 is TGTGCCAGTAGTACCCGATCGGGGACAGGGGGGTATTTT. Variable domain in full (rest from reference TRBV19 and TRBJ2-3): DGGITQSPKYLFRKEGQNVTLSCEQNLNHDAMYWYRQDPGQGLRLIYYSQIVNDFQKGDIAEGYSVSREKKESFPLTVTSAQKNPTAFYLCASSTRSGTGGYFGPGTRLTVL.

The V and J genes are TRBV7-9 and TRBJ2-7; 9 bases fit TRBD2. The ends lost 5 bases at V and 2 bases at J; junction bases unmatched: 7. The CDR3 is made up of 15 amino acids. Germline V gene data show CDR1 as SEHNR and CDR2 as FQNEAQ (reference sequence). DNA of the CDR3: TGTGCCAGCAGCCCCAGTAGCGGGAGCCCCTACGAGCAGTACTTC. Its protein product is CASSPSSGSPYEQYF.

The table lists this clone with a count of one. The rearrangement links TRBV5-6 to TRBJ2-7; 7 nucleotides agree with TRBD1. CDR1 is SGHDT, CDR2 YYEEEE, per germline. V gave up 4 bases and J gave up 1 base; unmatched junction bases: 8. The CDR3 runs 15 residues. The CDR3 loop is CASSPEWDRSYEQYF. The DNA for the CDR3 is TGTGCCAGCAGCCCCGAGTGGGACAGATCCTACGAGCAGTACTTC.

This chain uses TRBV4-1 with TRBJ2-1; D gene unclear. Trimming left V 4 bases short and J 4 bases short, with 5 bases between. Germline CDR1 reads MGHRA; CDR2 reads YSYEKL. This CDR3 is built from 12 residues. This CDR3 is CASSPRYNEQFF. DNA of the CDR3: TGCGCCAGCAGCCCCCGGTACAATGAGCAGTTCTTC.

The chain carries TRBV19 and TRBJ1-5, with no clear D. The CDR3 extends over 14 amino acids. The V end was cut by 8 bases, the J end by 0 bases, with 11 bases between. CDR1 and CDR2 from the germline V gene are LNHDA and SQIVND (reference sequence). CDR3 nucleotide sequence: TGTGCCAGTGATTCGAGCTATAGCAATCAGCCCCAGCATTTT. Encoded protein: CASDSSYSNQPQHF.

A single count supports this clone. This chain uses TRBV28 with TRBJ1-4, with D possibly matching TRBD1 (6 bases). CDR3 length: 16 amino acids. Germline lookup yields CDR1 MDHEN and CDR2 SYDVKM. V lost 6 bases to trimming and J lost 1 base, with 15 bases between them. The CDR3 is CASSHRKTGTNEKLFF. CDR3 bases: TGTGCCAGCAGCCACAGAAAGACAGGAACTAATGAAAAACTGTTTTTT.

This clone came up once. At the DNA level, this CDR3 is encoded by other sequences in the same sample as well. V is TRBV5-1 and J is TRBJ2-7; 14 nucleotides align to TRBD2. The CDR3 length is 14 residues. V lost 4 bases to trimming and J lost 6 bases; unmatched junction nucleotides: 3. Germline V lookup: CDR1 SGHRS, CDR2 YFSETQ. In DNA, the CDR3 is TGCGCCAGCAGCCTGGGACTAGCGGGAGCCGAGCAGTACTTC. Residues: CASSLGLAGAEQYF.

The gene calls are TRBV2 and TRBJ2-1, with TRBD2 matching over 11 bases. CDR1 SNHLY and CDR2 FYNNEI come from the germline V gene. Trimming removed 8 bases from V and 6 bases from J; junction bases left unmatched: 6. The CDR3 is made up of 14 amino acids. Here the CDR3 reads CASYGLAGLNEQFF. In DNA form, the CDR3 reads TGTGCCAGCTACGGACTAGCGGGCCTCAATGAGCAGTTCTTC.